This T cell receptor (beta chain) was captured by sequencing in a study of T cell responses to AZD1222 COVID-19 vaccine. Notes on the study in general: Reports say nearly half of spike-specific TCRs go after unmutated variant regions. At study baseline, merely six AZD1222 recipients were seropositive. The study found vaccine-associated CD4 TCRs spanning spike, dominant at 160-218 and 743-854. No repertoire was sampled before or during the peak T cell response, only after it.

Germline V gene lookup returns CDR1 SGHTA and CDR2 FQGNSA. Trimming cost V 6 bases and J 0 bases, with 12 bases left between them. The CDR3 runs 15 residues. On this clone: Its antigen is as yet unknown.

Produced via immunoSEQ multiplex PCR; TCRdb's table is partial and in-frame only. The sample holds roughly 180,000 clones, around 90% seen once. The TCR comes from an adult who received the AZD1222 COVID-19 vaccine. The starting material was peripheral blood, obtained 28 days after the second AZD1222 dose. The rearrangement links TRBV7-2 to TRBJ1-3; D is ambiguous. CDR3 nucleotide sequence: TGTGCCAGCAGTTCCACGGGGTACTCTGGAAACACCATATATTTT. It specifies CASSSTGYSGNTIYF. Full variable domain (rest looked up from reference TRBV7-2 and TRBJ1-3): GAGVSQSPSNKVTEKGKDVELRCDPISGHTALYWYRQSLGQGLEFLIYFQGNSAPDKSGLPSDRFSAERTGGSVSTLTIQRTQQEDSAVYLCASSSTGYSGNTIYFGEGSWLTVV.